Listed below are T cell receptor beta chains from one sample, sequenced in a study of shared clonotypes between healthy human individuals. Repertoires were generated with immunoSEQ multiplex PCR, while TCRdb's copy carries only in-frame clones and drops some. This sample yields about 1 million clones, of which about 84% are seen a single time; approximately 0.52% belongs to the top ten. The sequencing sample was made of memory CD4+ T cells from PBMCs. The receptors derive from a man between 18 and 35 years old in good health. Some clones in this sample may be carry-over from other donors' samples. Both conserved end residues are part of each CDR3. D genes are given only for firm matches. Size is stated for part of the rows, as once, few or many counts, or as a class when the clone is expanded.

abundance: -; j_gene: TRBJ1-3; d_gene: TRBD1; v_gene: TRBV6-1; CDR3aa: CASSDRGRLMGNTIYF; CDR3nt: TGTGCCAGCAGTGACAGGGGGCGCTTGATGGGAAACACCATATATTTT
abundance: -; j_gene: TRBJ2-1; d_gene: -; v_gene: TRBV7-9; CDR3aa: CASSITRGSSYNEQFF; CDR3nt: TGTGCCAGCAGCATCACTAGGGGGTCCTCCTACAATGAGCAGTTCTTC
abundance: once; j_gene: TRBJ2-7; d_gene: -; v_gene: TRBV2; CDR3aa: CASNRGGNSYEQYF; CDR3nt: TGTGCCAGCAACAGGGGCGGGAACTCCTACGAGCAGTACTTC
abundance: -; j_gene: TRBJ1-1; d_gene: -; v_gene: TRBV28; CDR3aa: CASRTGLTEAFF; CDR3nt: TGTGCCAGCAGAACAGGGCTGACTGAAGCTTTCTTT
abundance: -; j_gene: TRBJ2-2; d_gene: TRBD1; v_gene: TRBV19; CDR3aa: CASDKGQGATGELFF; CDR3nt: TGTGCCAGTGATAAGGGACAGGGGGCCACCGGGGAGCTGTTTTTT
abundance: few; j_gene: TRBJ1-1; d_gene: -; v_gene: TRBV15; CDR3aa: CATSRVRGSEAFF; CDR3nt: TGTGCCACCAGCAGAGTACGGGGGTCTGAAGCTTTCTTT
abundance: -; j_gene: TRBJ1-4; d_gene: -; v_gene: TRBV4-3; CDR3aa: CASSHNRATNEKLFF; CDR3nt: TGCGCCAGCAGCCATAACAGGGCAACTAATGAAAAACTGTTTTTT
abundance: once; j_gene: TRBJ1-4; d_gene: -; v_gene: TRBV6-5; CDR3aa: CASSYSMGGGEKLFF; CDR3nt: TGTGCCAGCAGTTACTCGATGGGGGGCGGTGAAAAACTGTTTTTT
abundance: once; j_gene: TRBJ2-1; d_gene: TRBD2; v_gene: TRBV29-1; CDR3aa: CSVAAGVAQYNEQFF; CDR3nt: TGCAGCGTTGCGGCGGGGGTAGCACAGTACAATGAGCAGTTCTTC
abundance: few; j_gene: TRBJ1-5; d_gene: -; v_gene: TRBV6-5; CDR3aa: CASSYQRAQPQHF; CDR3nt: TGTGCCAGCAGTTACCAGAGGGCTCAGCCCCAGCATTTT
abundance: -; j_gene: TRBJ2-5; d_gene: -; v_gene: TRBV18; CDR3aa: CASSRSTQGWGETQYF; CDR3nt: TGTGCCAGCTCACGCTCGACACAGGGATGGGGAGAGACCCAGTACTTC
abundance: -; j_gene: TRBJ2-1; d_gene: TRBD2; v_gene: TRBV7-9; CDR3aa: CASSLARLAGGPYNEQFF; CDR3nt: TGTGCCAGCAGCTTAGCCCGACTAGCGGGAGGGCCCTACAATGAGCAGTTCTTC
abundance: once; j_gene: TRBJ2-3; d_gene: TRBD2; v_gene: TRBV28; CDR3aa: CASSSLSGGGTDTQYF; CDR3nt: TGTGCCAGCAGCTCCCTTAGCGGGGGGGGCACAGATACGCAGTATTTT
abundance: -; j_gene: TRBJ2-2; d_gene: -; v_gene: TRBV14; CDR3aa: CASSLLSPMNTGELFF; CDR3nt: TGTGCCAGCAGCCTACTATCCCCCATGAACACCGGGGAGCTGTTTTTT
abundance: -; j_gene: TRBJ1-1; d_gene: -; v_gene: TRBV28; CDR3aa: CASSSLPGGNEAFF; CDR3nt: TGTGCCAGCAGTTCCCTCCCTGGGGGGAATGAAGCTTTCTTT
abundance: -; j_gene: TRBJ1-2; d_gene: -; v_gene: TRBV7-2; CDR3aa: CASSPQQSNYGYTF; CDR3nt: TGTGCCAGCAGCCCTCAGCAATCTAACTATGGCTACACCTTC
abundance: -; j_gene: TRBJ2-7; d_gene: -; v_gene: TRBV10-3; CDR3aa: CAISESNDFGQYF; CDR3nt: TGTGCCATCAGTGAGTCAAATGACTTCGGGCAGTACTTC
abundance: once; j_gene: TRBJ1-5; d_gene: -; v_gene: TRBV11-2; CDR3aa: CASSPTTDQPQHF; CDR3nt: TGTGCCAGCAGCCCTACGACAGATCAGCCCCAGCATTTT
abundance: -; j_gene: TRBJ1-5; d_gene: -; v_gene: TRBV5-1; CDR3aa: CASSGGDNQPQHF; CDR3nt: TGCGCCAGCAGCGGAGGGGACAATCAGCCCCAGCATTTT
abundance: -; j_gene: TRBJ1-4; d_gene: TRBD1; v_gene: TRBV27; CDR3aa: CASSLRDSNNEKLFF; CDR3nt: TGTGCCAGCAGTTTAAGGGACAGCAATAATGAAAAACTGTTTTTT
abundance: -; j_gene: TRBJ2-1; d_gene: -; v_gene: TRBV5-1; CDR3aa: CASSFNVNNEQFF; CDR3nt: TGCGCCAGCAGCTTCAACGTAAACAATGAGCAGTTCTTC
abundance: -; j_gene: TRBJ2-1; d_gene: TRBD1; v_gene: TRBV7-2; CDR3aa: CASARGGQGYNEQFF; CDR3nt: TGTGCCAGCGCTAGGGGTGGACAGGGCTACAATGAGCAGTTCTTC
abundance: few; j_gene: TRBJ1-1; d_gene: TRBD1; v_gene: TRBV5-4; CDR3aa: CASSQTGVVTEAFF; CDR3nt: TGTGCCAGCAGCCAGACAGGGGTAGTCACTGAAGCTTTCTTT
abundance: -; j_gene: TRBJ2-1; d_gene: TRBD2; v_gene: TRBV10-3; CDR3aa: CAISEPRGRAYNEQFF; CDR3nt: TGTGCCATCAGTGAGCCGCGAGGGAGGGCCTACAATGAGCAGTTCTTC
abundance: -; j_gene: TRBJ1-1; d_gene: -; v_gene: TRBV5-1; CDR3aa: CASSGDRTENTEAFF; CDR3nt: TGCGCCAGCAGCGGGGATCGGACAGAGAACACTGAAGCTTTCTTT
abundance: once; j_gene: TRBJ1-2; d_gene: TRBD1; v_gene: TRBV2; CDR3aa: CASSYHPQGAGYGYTF; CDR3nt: TGTGCCAGCAGCTATCACCCACAGGGGGCAGGCTATGGCTACACCTTC
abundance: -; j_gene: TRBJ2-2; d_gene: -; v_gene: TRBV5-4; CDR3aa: CASRHAGTNTGELFF; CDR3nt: TGTGCCAGCAGACATGCAGGGACGAACACCGGGGAGCTGTTTTTT
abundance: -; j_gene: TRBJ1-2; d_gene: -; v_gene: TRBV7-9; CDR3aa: CASSLFGTDYGYTF; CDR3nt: TGTGCCAGCAGCTTATTCGGGACGGACTATGGCTACACCTTC
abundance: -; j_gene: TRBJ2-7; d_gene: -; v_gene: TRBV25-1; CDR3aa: CASSELETYEQYF; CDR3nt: TGTGCCAGCAGTGAATTAGAGACCTACGAGCAGTACTTC
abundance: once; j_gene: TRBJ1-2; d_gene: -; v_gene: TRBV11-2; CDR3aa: CASSPGTPWGYTF; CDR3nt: TGTGCCAGCAGCCCGGGGACACCCTGGGGCTACACCTTC
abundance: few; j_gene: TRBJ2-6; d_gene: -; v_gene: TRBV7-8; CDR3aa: CASSLAYSDSGANVLTF; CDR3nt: TGTGCCAGCAGCTTAGCGTACAGTGACTCTGGGGCCAACGTCCTGACTTTC
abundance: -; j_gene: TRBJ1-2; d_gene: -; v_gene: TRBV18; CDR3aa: CASSRETSFGYGYTF; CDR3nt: TGTGCCAGCTCACGCGAAACATCCTTCGGGTATGGCTACACCTTC
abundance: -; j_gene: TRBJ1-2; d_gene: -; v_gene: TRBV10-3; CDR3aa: CAISEQETYGYTF; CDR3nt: TGTGCCATCAGTGAACAGGAGACCTATGGCTACACCTTC
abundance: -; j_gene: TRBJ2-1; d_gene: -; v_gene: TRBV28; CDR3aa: CASSPLRDRSYNEQFF; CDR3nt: TGTGCCAGCAGTCCCTTGCGGGATCGGTCCTACAATGAGCAGTTCTTC
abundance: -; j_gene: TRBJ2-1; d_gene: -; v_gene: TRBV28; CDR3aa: CASSLWLSSYNEQFF; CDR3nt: TGTGCCAGCAGTTTGTGGCTTAGCTCCTACAATGAGCAGTTCTTC
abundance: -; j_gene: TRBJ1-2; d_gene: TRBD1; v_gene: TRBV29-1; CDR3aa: CSLQGDSYGYTF; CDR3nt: TGCAGTCTCCAAGGGGACAGCTATGGCTACACCTTC
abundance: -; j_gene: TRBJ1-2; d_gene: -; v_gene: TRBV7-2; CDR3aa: CASSSRGDTGEAAF; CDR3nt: TGTGCCAGCAGCTCAAGGGGGGACACCGGGGAAGCTGCCTTC
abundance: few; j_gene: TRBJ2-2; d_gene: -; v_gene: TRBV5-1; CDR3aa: CASSLGLGTGELFF; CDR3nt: TGCGCCAGCAGCTTGGGGCTGGGGACCGGGGAGCTGTTTTTT
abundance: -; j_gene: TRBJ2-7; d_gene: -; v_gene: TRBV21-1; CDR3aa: CASSTRTGRYEQYF; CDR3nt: TGTGCCAGCAGCACAAGGACAGGGAGGTACGAGCAGTACTTC
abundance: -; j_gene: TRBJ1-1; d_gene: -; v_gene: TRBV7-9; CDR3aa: CASRPGRNTEAFF; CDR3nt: TGTGCCAGCAGGCCTGGGAGGAACACTGAAGCTTTCTTT